These 30 T cell receptor beta chains came from one sample sequenced in a study of T-cell reconstitution after alpha-beta-depleted transplantation in children. Unique molecular identifiers were used to barcode this TCRbeta library. A single record per CDR3 protein comes from TCRdb applying MiXCR to the PCR reads. The sample has hundreds of thousands of distinct CDR3 sequences, about 16% seen once; the top ten hold about 32%. Sequencing used PBMCs, mostly from graft donor cells, obtained 360 days after TCRalphabeta/CD19-depleted stem cell transplant. Receptors originate from a boy in the first two years of life who had a stem cell transplant for Wiskott-Aldrich syndrome, so the T cells may come from the graft donor.

A few counts support this clonotype. V and J are TRBV5-1 and TRBJ2-7; 10 bases line up with TRBD1. The J segment lost 2 bases and the V segment lost 5 bases, leaving 7 bases of the junction unmatched. Germline-derived CDR1 and CDR2 are SGHRS and YFSETQ. This CDR3 is 15 amino acids long. The CDR3 bases are TGCGCCAGCAGTACCTCCGGGACAGGGGCCTACGAGCAGTACTTC. It specifies CASSTSGTGAYEQYF.

J is TRBJ2-3 and V is TRBV13, with 7 bases matching TRBD2. This CDR3 has 15 residues. Looked up from germline, CDR1 is PRHDT and CDR2 is FYEKMQ (reference sequence). Trimming at V came to 5 bases and at J to 2 bases, leaving 7 bases not matched to a gene. The CDR3 loop reads CASSPVRGFTDTQYF. CDR3 DNA: TGTGCCAGCAGCCCCGTGCGGGGGTTCACAGATACGCAGTATTTT. The full variable domain, in which reference TRBV13 and TRBJ2-3 provide the parts outside the CDR3, is AAGVIQSPRHLIKEKRETATLKCYPIPRHDTVYWYQQGPGQDPQFLISFYEKMQSDKGSIPDRFSAQQFSDYHSELNMSSLELGDSALYFCASSPVRGFTDTQYFGPGTRLTVL.

This sequence joins TRBV6-1 and TRBJ1-1, with unresolved D. Deletions cut 5 bases from V and 3 bases from J, with 16 bases between. The CDR3 consists of 15 residues. The germline V gene has CDR1 MNHNS and CDR2 SASEGT. The CDR3 nucleotides read TGTGCCAGCAGTCCACTTGGGTCTGGACACACTGAAGCTTTCTTT. Its translation is CASSPLGSGHTEAFF.

V gene TRBV11-2 combines with J gene TRBJ2-1; 14 positions agree with TRBD2. CDR1 and CDR2 (germline): SGHAT, FQNNGV. This CDR3 contains 18 residues. Trimming cost V 2 bases and J 3 bases; bases outside gene matches: 6. CDR3 in DNA: TGTGCCAGCAGCTTACGGACTAGCGGGAGGAGACGCTACAATGAGCAGTTCTTC. It encodes CASSLRTSGRRRYNEQFF.

Worth noting for this clonotype: This may be a read error, as it is one base from a much larger clone. The gene calls are TRBV28 and TRBJ2-7, with D unclear. V was shortened by 8 bases and J by 4 bases, with 6 bases between the two germline ends. Looked up from germline, CDR1 is MDHEN and CDR2 is SYDVKM. This CDR3 spans 10 amino acids. CDR3 nucleotides: TGTGCCAGCGGAGAGTACGAGCAGTACTTC. This gives the protein CASGEYEQYF.

This clonotype has only a few counts. V gene TRBV2 combines with J gene TRBJ2-3; D gene unclear. The CDR3 length is 13 residues. Germline CDR1 SNHLY, CDR2 FYNNEI. Trimming cost V 6 bases and J 1 base, with 8 bases left between them. The CDR3 region is CASRELRTDTQYF. The CDR3 DNA reads TGTGCCAGCAGGGAGCTCCGCACAGATACGCAGTATTTT.

This chain links TRBV5-1 with TRBJ2-5; no firm D call. Germline V CDR1 and CDR2: SGHRS, YFSETQ. Trimming removed 0 bases from V and 5 bases from J, with 11 bases in between. This CDR3 is 14 amino acids long. The CDR3 region is CASSLELLGETQYF. CDR3 sequence (DNA): TGCGCCAGCAGCTTGGAATTACTGGGCGAGACCCAGTACTTC.

The J gene is TRBJ2-1, the V gene TRBV11-2, with D possibly TRBD1 on 5 matching bases. Trimming removed 0 bases from V and 0 bases from J, with 12 bases in between. Germline V gene data show CDR1 as SGHAT and CDR2 as FQNNGV. The CDR3 loop spans 17 amino acids. CDR3 nucleotides: TGTGCCAGCAGCTTAGATGTAGGGGAAAGCTCCTACAATGAGCAGTTCTTC. Protein product: CASSLDVGESSYNEQFF.

This clonotype came up many times. The J gene is TRBJ2-1, the V gene TRBV7-9, with D possibly being TRBD1 (6 bases). Trimming shortened V by 6 bases and J by 4 bases, and 10 bases separated the two germline ends. This CDR3 spans 13 amino acids. Germline V lookup: CDR1 SEHNR, CDR2 FQNEAQ (reference sequence). Here the CDR3 DNA reads TGTGCCAGCAGTCGGGGACAATACAATGAGCAGTTCTTC. It encodes CASSRGQYNEQFF.

The chain recombines TRBV7-9 with TRBJ2-7; D not resolved. From germline, CDR1 is SEHNR and CDR2 FQNEAQ (reference sequence). V lost 1 base to trimming and J lost 3 bases, with 13 bases between them. The CDR3 spans 15 residues. The CDR3 spells CASSLEGRRVYEQYF. The CDR3 DNA is TGTGCCAGCAGCTTAGAAGGTCGTAGGGTCTACGAGCAGTACTTC.

CDR3 loop: CASSPLLAGFNEQFF. CDR3 sequence (DNA): TGCGCCAGCAGCCCTCTGCTAGCGGGGTTCAATGAGCAGTTCTTC. The chain couples TRBV4-1 to TRBJ2-1; 9 nucleotides agree with TRBD2. Per germline, CDR1 MGHRA and CDR2 YSYEKL. Germline trimming cut 4 bases from V and 6 bases from J; bases unmatched to any gene: 7. The CDR3 totals 15 residues.

This chain connects TRBV20-1 to TRBJ1-5, with D tentatively TRBD1 (6 bases). The CDR3 is made up of 14 amino acids. Germline V lookup: CDR1 DFQATT, CDR2 SNEGSKA (reference sequence). V lost 6 bases and J 5 bases, leaving 17 bases between the germline ends. In DNA, the CDR3 is TGCAGTGCCCCGCCCCAGGGGATGCATCAGCCCCAGCATTTT. This encodes CSAPPQGMHQPQHF.

V is TRBV7-9 and J is TRBJ2-1; D assignment may be TRBD1 or TRBD2 (5 bases each). CDR1 is SEHNR, CDR2 FQNEAQ, per germline (reference sequence). The CDR3 is made up of 16 amino acids. V was cut by 7 bases and J by 2 bases, with 18 bases left in between. The CDR3 is CASKPGAAGTYNEQFF. The CDR3 nucleotides are TGTGCCAGCAAACCCGGGGCTGCGGGTACCTACAATGAGCAGTTCTTC. Full variable domain (outside the CDR3, taken from reference TRBV7-9 and TRBJ2-1): DTGVSQNPRHKITKRGQNVTFRCDPISEHNRLYWYRQTLGQGPEFLTYFQNEAQLEKSRLLSDRFSAERPKGSFSTLEIQRTEQGDSAMYLCASKPGAAGTYNEQFFGPGTRLTVL.

This clonotype came up a few times. The chain combines TRBV10-3 with TRBJ2-5, with TRBD1 identical over 8 bases. Germline values: CDR1 ENHRY, CDR2 SYGVKD. The J segment lost 2 bases and the V segment lost 0 bases, leaving 2 bases of the junction unmatched. The CDR3 is made up of 15 amino acids. CDR3 loop: CAISESRTGQETQYF. The CDR3 coding sequence is TGTGCCATCAGTGAGTCGCGGACAGGGCAAGAGACCCAGTACTTC.

The V call is TRBV24-1, the J call TRBJ2-3, with 9 bases lining up with TRBD1. From germline, CDR1 is KGHDR and CDR2 SFDVKD. The CDR3 runs to 15 residues. V shed 4 bases and J 2 bases; nucleotides not matched to a gene: 3. CDR3 in DNA: TGTGCCACCAGTGAGGGGACAGGGTACACAGATACGCAGTATTTT. As protein: CATSEGTGYTDTQYF.

This clonotype was observed a few times. The chain has TRBV7-2 and TRBJ2-3; TRBD1 matches 7 bases. The CDR3 runs 15 residues. Germline V gene data show CDR1 as SGHTA and CDR2 as FQGNSA. The J segment lost 3 bases and the V segment lost 8 bases, leaving 11 bases of the junction unmatched. This CDR3 reads CASEWDRLLTDTQYF. CDR3 DNA sequence: TGTGCCAGCGAGTGGGACAGACTCCTTACAGATACGCAGTATTTT. Full variable domain (missing parts from reference TRBV7-2 and TRBJ2-3): GAGVSQSPSNKVTEKGKDVELRCDPISGHTALYWYRQSLGQGLEFLIYFQGNSAPDKSGLPSDRFSAERTGGSVSTLTIQRTQQEDSAVYLCASEWDRLLTDTQYFGPGTRLTVL.

The chain recombines TRBV7-9 with TRBJ1-6, with D maybe TRBD1 (5 bases). The V end was cut by 6 bases, the J end by 0 bases, with 12 bases between. Germline V gives CDR1 SEHNR, CDR2 FQNEAQ (reference sequence). This CDR3 contains 16 residues. The CDR3 coding sequence is TGTGCCAGCAGATCCGACAGTAGCTCCTATAATTCACCCCTCCACTTT. Its translation: CASRSDSSSYNSPLHF.

This clonotype was seen only a few times. The chain couples TRBV12-3 or TRBV12-4 to TRBJ2-5; no definite D call. The CDR3 extends over 13 amino acids. V gave up 6 bases and J gave up 4 bases, with 12 bases separating them. CDR3 region: CASSTALRETQYF. CDR3 nucleotides: TGTGCCAGCAGCACCGCCCTCCGAGAGACCCAGTACTTC.

Notes on this clonotype: The junction differs from germline at one of its ends, possibly a read error. The chain joins TRBV2 to TRBJ1-2; D is possibly TRBD1 (5 bases). CDR1 and CDR2 (germline): SNHLY, FYNNEI. The length of the CDR3 is 13 residues. The chain's CDR3 is CASSAGGTYGYTF. In nucleotides, the CDR3 is TGTGCAAGCAGTGCGGGGGGAACGTATGGCTACACCTTC.

The chain links TRBV10-3 to TRBJ2-7, with D maybe TRBD2 (6 bases). Germline V gene lookup returns CDR1 ENHRY and CDR2 SYGVKD. The CDR3 is 15 residues long. V lost 0 bases and J lost 4, with 13 bases in between. DNA of the CDR3: TGTGCCATCAGTGAGTCCGGTCAGGGAGGTTACGAGCAGTACTTC. Translation gives CAISESGQGGYEQYF.

This clonotype was recorded a few times. V usage is TRBV18 and J usage is TRBJ2-1; no firm D call. Looked up from germline, CDR1 is KGHSH and CDR2 is LQKENI. V lost 3 bases and J lost 0, with 15 bases in between. This CDR3 comprises 17 residues. The DNA for the CDR3 is TGTGCCAGCTCACCTTTACTCGGATGGAGCTCCTACAATGAGCAGTTCTTC. This encodes CASSPLLGWSSYNEQFF.

This clonotype was counted ten times or more. The chain is built from TRBV5-1 and TRBJ2-3; D not certain. CDR1 SGHRS and CDR2 YFSETQ come from the germline V gene. This CDR3 is 11 amino acids long. The germline V and J ends were trimmed by 5 bases and 4 bases, with 5 bases remaining between them. CDR3 sequence: CASRGADTQYF. The DNA for the CDR3 is TGCGCCAGCAGAGGCGCAGATACGCAGTATTTT.

The chain couples TRBV7-6 to TRBJ2-1; 12 nucleotides line up with TRBD2. Germline-derived CDR1 and CDR2 are SGHVS and FNYEAQ. The CDR3 covers 16 residues. Germline trimming cut 4 bases from V and 5 bases from J; bases unmatched to any gene: 6. This CDR3 reads CASSSGGLAGNNEQFF. The DNA for the CDR3 is TGTGCCAGCAGCTCAGGCGGACTAGCGGGAAACAATGAGCAGTTCTTC. Drawing the rest from reference TRBV7-6 and TRBJ2-1, the complete variable domain is GAGVSQSPRYKVTKRGQDVALRCDPISGHVSLYWYRQALGQGPEFLTYFNYEAQQDKSGLPNDRFSAERPEGSISTLTIQRTEQRDSAMYRCASSSGGLAGNNEQFFGPGTRLTVL.

This clonotype was counted many times. J is TRBJ2-5 and V is TRBV12-3 or TRBV12-4; weak D call: TRBD1 (5 bases). The V end lost 1 base, the J end lost 12 bases, and 15 bases lay between the germline ends. The CDR3 has 13 amino acids. In nucleotides, the CDR3 is TGTGCCAGCAGTTTAGTAGGCCGACAGTACGAGTACTTC. As protein: CASSLVGRQYEYF.

The rearrangement joins TRBV6-2 or TRBV6-3 to TRBJ2-2; D gene unclear. The germline V and J ends were trimmed by 10 bases and 2 bases, with 17 bases remaining between them. Per the germline V gene, CDR1 is MNHEY and CDR2 is SVGEGT. This CDR3 spans 15 amino acids. The CDR3 loop is CATMPEPTNTGELFF. The CDR3 bases are TGTGCCACCATGCCCGAGCCCACAAACACCGGGGAGCTGTTTTTT.

The sample holds a few counts of this clonotype. This chain joins TRBV5-5 and TRBJ2-5, with D hard to call. CDR3 length equals 15 residues. Looked up from germline, CDR1 is SGHKS and CDR2 is YYEKEE (reference sequence). V was trimmed by 4 bases and J by 2 bases, leaving 15 bases between them. The CDR3 DNA reads TGTGCCAGCAGCACTAATCCCACCCCTCAAGAGACCCAGTACTTC. Translating gives CASSTNPTPQETQYF. Full variable domain (rest looked up from reference TRBV5-5 and TRBJ2-5): DAGVTQSPTHLIKTRGQQVTLRCSPISGHKSVSWYQQVLGQGPQFIFQYYEKEERGRGNFPDRFSARQFPNYSSELNVNALLLGDSALYLCASSTNPTPQETQYFGPGTRLLVL.

This clonotype was counted only a few times. The rearrangement links TRBV11-2 to TRBJ2-7; 7 nucleotides agree with TRBD1. CDR3 length: 16 amino acids. V was clipped by 8 bases and J by 0 bases; unmatched bases: 13. Germline CDR1 reads SGHAT; CDR2 reads FQNNGV. As DNA, the CDR3 is TGTGCCAGCTCTTCCCCAGAGAAGGGGGCCTCCTACGAGCAGTACTTC. Its protein is CASSSPEKGASYEQYF.

The genes are TRBV5-5 and TRBJ1-5; 11 bases agree with TRBD1. J was trimmed by 5 bases and V by 5 bases; bases with no gene match: 9. CDR1 SGHKS and CDR2 YYEKEE come from the germline V gene (reference sequence). The CDR3 is 16 amino acids. CDR3 sequence: CASRPMDRGPDQPQHF. In DNA, the CDR3 is TGTGCCAGCAGACCCATGGACAGGGGGCCTGATCAGCCCCAGCATTTT.

This clonotype was detected a few times. The genes are TRBV12-3 or TRBV12-4 and TRBJ2-1; D unclear. The V gene lost 6 bases and the J gene lost 0 bases, with 12 bases spanning the gap. This CDR3 contains 15 residues. Here the CDR3 reads CASSYETFSYNEQFF. CDR3 DNA: TGTGCCAGCAGCTACGAAACTTTCTCCTACAATGAGCAGTTCTTC.

The chain couples TRBV29-1 to TRBJ2-7, with TRBD1 identical over 7 bases. CDR1 SQVTM and CDR2 ANQGSEA come from the germline V gene. The CDR3 has 13 amino acids. With V trimmed by 1 base and J by 4 bases, 4 bases remained unmatched. The CDR3 here is CSVEGDSLYEQYF. CDR3 nucleotide sequence: TGCAGCGTTGAAGGGGACAGCCTATACGAGCAGTACTTC.